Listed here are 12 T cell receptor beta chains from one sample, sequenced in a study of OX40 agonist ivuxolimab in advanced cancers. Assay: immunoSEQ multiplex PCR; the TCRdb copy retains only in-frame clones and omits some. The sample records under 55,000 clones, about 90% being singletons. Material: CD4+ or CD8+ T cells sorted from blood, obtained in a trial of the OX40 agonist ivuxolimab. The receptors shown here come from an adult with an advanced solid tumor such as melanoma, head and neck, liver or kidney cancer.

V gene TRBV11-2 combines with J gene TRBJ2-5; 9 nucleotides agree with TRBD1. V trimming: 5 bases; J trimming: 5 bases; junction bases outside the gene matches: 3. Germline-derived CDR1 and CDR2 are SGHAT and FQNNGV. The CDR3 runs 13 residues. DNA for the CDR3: TGTGCCAGCAGCCGGACAGGGGCCGAGACCCAGTACTTC. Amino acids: CASSRTGAETQYF.

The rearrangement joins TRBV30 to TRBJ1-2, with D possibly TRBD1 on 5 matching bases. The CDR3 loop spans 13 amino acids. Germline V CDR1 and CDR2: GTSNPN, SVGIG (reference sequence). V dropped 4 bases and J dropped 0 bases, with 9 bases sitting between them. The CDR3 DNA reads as TGTGCCTGGACGGGACCTTCTAACTATGGCTACACCTTC. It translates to CAWTGPSNYGYTF.

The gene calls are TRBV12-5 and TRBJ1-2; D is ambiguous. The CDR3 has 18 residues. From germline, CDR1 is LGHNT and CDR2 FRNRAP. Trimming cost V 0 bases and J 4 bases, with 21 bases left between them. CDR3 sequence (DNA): TGTGCTAGTGGTTTGGTACGGAGGCTTACTCGTGATTCCTATGGCTACACCTTC. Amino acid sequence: CASGLVRRLTRDSYGYTF.

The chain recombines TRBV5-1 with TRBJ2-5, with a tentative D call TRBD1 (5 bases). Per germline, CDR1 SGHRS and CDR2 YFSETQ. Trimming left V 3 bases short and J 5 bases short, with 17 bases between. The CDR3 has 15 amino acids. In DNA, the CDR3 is TGCGCCAGCAGCTCGATAGGGGCACCAGGGGAGACCCAGTACTTC. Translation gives CASSSIGAPGETQYF.

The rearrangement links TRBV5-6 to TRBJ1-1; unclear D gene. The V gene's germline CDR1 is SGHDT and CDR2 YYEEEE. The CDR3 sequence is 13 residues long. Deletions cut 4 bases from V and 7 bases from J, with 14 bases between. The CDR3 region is CASSRTTPGEAFF. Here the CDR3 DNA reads TGTGCCAGCAGCCGTACCACCCCGGGTGAAGCTTTCTTT.

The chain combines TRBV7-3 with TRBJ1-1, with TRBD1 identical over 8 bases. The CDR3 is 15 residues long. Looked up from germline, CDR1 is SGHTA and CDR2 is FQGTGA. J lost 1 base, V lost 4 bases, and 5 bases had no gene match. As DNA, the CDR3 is TGTGCCAGCAGCTCGGGACAGGTTGGGAACACTGAAGCTTTCTTT. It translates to CASSSGQVGNTEAFF. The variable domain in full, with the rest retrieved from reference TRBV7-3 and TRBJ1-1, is GAGVSQTPSNKVTEKGKYVELRCDPISGHTALYWYRQSLGQGPEFLIYFQGTGAADDSGLPNDRFFAVRPEGSVSTLKIQRTERGDSAVYLCASSSGQVGNTEAFFGQGTRLTVV.

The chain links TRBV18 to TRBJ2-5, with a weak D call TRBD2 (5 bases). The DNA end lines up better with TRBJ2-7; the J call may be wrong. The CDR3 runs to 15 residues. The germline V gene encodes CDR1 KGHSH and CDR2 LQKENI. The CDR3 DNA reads TGTGCCAGCTCACCACCCGGACTCCCTTCCTACGAGCAGTACTTC. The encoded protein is CASSPPGLPSYEQYF.

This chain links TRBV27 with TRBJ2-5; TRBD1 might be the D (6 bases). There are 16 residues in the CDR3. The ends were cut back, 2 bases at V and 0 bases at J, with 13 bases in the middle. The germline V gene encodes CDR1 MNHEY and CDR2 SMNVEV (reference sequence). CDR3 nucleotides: TGTGCCAGCAGTTTAGGGACACGGTTCAACCAAGAGACCCAGTACTTC. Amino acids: CASSLGTRFNQETQYF.

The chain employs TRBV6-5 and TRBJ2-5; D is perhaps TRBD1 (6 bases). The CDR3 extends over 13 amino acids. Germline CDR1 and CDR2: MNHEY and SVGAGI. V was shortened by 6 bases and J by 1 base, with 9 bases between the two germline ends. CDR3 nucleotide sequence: TGTGCCAGCAGGGGACACCTCCAAGAGACCCAGTACTTC. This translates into CASRGHLQETQYF.

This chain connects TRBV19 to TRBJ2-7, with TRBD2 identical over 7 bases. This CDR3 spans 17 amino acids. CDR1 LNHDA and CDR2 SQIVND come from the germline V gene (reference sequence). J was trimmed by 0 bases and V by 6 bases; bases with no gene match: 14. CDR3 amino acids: CASSPGGGRATSYEQYF. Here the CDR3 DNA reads TGTGCCAGTAGCCCGGGAGGTGGCAGGGCGACCTCCTACGAGCAGTACTTC.

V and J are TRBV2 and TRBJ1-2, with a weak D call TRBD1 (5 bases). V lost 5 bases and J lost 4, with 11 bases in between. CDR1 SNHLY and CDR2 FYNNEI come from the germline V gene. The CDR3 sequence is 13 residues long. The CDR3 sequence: CASSPPGGYGYTF. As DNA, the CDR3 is TGTGCCAGCAGTCCGCCGGGGGGCTATGGCTACACCTTC.

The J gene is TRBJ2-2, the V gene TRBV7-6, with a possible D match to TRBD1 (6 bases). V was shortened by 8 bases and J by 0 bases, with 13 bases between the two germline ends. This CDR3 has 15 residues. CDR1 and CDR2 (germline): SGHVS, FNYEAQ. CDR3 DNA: TGTGCCAGCGGACGACAGGACTCGAACACCGGGGAGCTGTTTTTT. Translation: CASGRQDSNTGELFF.